The present T cell receptor beta chain was sequenced within a study of PD-L1 blockade in urothelial cancer. Study-wide background: Blood was tested 3 weeks (second dose) and 6 weeks into treatment.

Time point reported: pretreatment peripheral blood. The CDR3 runs 14 residues. TCRdb's table, derived via immunoSEQ multiplex PCR, lists solely in-frame clones and lacks some. The sample has roughly 63,000 clones, 65% to 90% seen once. This clonotype was sampled from an older man with urothelial cancer. Source: PBMCs, taken around atezolizumab (anti-PD-L1) treatment. V gene TRBV21-1 combines with J gene TRBJ1-4; TRBD1, the D gene given by the table, was not confirmed from the DNA. TRBV21-1 is designated a pseudogene. The CDR3 sequence is CASSKRQGGEKLFF. As DNA, the CDR3 is TGTGCCAGCAGCAAAAGGCAGGGGGGTGAAAAACTGTTTTTT.